This T cell receptor beta chain is from a study of blood T cell repertoires in COVID-19. Under the authors' procedure: Counts of nucleated cells, estimated from reference gene primer amplification, were obtained. Some clones are missing from TCRdb's copy, which holds only in-frame ones; the method was immunoSEQ multiplex PCR. Clonal size and the V and J genes are those of that table, whereas D and trimming came from the DNA. Of 130,000 to 150,000 clones in the sample, roughly nine tenths are singletons; the top ten hold around 15%. This clonotype was sampled from a man between 18 and 29 years old with COVID-19, enrolled during active disease. Material for sequencing was peripheral blood.

This chain's CDR3 is CASSIPWDRPATNEKLFF. CDR3 sequence (DNA): TGTGCCAGCAGTATCCCATGGGACAGGCCAGCAACTAATGAAAAACTGTTTTTT. The chain joins TRBV28 to TRBJ1-4, with 8 bases fitting TRBD1. Germline trimming cut 5 bases from V and 0 bases from J; bases unmatched to any gene: 11. This CDR3 has 18 amino acids. In germline, CDR1 is MDHEN, CDR2 SYDVKM. Complete variable domain (other parts from reference TRBV28 and TRBJ1-4): DVKVTQSSRYLVKRTGEKVFLECVQDMDHENMFWYRQDPGLGLRLIYFSYDVKMKEKGDIPEGYSVSREKKERFSLILESASTNQTSMYLCASSIPWDRPATNEKLFFGSGTQLSVL.